The TCR beta chain under discussion was sequenced for a study of cytomegalovirus exposure and HLA in healthy donors (dated by TCRdb to 2016 to 2017). A note on the overall study: According to an earlier analysis of several hundred of the donors, about 179 million T cells yielded some 110 million unique TCR beta sequences and about 300 Gb of sequence data. Of the roughly 400 genotyped donors, 81% were placed in the genetic ancestry cluster associated with self-reported Caucasian donors. The number of donors typed differed by locus, with roughly 629-640 for A, B, C, DRB1 and DQB1, 522 for DQA1, approximately 570 for DPA1, and roughly 450 for DPB1. Four to six DR-DQ haplotypes were handled as single units for association and clustering, since linkage in the cohort was strong. A separate validation cohort of about 110 different subjects was used in addition to the approximately 640-subject first cohort. An earlier analysis of some 500 of the donors used high-throughput TCR beta sequencing to judge whether each TCR beta V gene segment behaved as functional or pseudogenic. A later analysis re-analyzed previously published TCR beta repertoires from approximately 670 donors and added high-resolution HLA genotyping to study TCR occurrence patterns. The T cell repertoires of several hundred subjects were profiled by immunosequencing and related to cytomegalovirus serostatus. Both class I and class II loci were covered by HLA typing, at four-digit resolution. The study was designed to test whether signatures of past pathogen exposure could be identified by cataloging public T cell receptors. The later analysis used no new phenotypic data to find candidate immune exposures, relying instead on TCR beta sequences and their occurrence across donors. Among about 400 genotyped donors of the cohort, an average of around 250,000 unique TCR beta nucleotide sequences was sequenced per donor, of which about 20% were non-productive. High-throughput TCR immunosequencing, statistical association of individual TCRs with disease status, and machine learning were combined to predict cytomegalovirus infection status. A later genetic analysis took genome-wide SNP genotypes for about three fifths of the 666 donors and used that subset as a discovery cohort. An early release covering about 600 HLA-typed donors comprised 250 to 350 gigabases of sequencing data and around 80 million unique TCR sequences. Every repertoire in the discovery cohort had been generated on one and the same sequencing platform. Donor age, sex, ethnicity and CMV serostatus were compiled together with the repertoire data. Overall study results and their limits: A later analysis reported that several top co-occurrence clusters appeared linked to parvovirus B19, influenza, CMV and Epstein-Barr virus. A later analysis associated 15,000 to 20,000 TCR beta sequences with specific HLA alleles at a false discovery rate of 0.05. A cluster of highly shared sequence variants was judged likely to represent a technical artifact of the sequencing pipeline. The only immune exposure information available for the cohort was CMV serostatus. In a later analysis, the rate of TCR association differed among HLA loci, with DRB1 alleles having the most associated TCRs and HLA-C alleles having the fewest. The authors suggested that the approach could potentially be generalized to other disease states and immunological phenotypes. Most TCR sequences were observed very rarely across donors, whereas some public TCRs were present in many individuals. HLA typing was unavailable for some donors at each locus, so association tests used only the typed subset. Linkage disequilibrium might explain the correlated functional status among segregating V segments, but an unknown experimental factor could not be excluded. In both the original and validation cohorts, the classifier was reported to diagnose cytomegalovirus status with high specificity and sensitivity. When HLA alleles, especially DR and DQ, strongly co-occurred, TCR associations were difficult to assign to individual alleles. In the study, about 150 TCR beta chains were listed as associated with cytomegalovirus. Roughly uniform sequencing depth across donors was assumed in presence/absence analyses, although this assumption may not hold. In a later genetic analysis, a missense DCLRE1C variant was associated with V-gene and J-gene trimming of TCR beta chains, and the association was replicated in an independent cohort. Only TCR beta chains were sequenced in this cohort, and the absence of alpha or paired-chain data limited detectable features. A further reported finding was that TCR beta sequences accurately predicted the HLA-A and HLA-B alleles for most subjects in the first cohort. Most CMV-associated TCR beta chains appeared to be HLA-restricted in a later analysis, and the HLA associations seemed to be driven largely by CMV exposure. Because counts were too low, fewer than 20 rarely observed V segments, including chromosome 9 orphons, were excluded from the earlier analysis of around 640 of the donors. A later genetic analysis reported fewer N-insertions in productive TCRs among donors in an Asian-associated ancestry cluster than the approximately 670-donor mean. In a later analysis, HLA-associated TCR beta chains were found to be more clonally expanded and to have lower generation probabilities than equally common non-associated chains. Broadly in line with IMGT annotations, most TCR beta V segments showed up in productive rearrangements about 87% or about 30% of the time in an earlier analysis of 450 to 750 of the donors. In vitro tests confirmed that a few of the cytomegalovirus-associated TCR beta chains recognize cytomegalovirus antigens.

Libraries were constructed by the immunoSEQ multiplex PCR assay. For the multiplex PCR, a mixture combining 60 forward primers for TCR Vbeta segments and 13 reverse primers for TCR Jbeta segments was used. The CDR3 region of rearranged TCR beta genes was amplified from genomic DNA by a multiplex PCR assay. The amplified TCR beta libraries were sequenced on the Illumina HiSeq System as 87-base-pair reads. The paper's data handling went like this. A later analysis counted approximately 76 million unique TCR beta chains across the 640 or so repertoires, and some 11 million of these chains were shared by at least two donors. Raw reads were error-corrected and collapsed into unique sequences by a nearest-neighbor algorithm in which closely related sequences were merged to remove PCR and sequencing errors. To assign V, D and J gene segments, CDR3 sequences were aligned to IMGT reference sequences. For a sequence to be retained, a match of at least six nucleotides was required to both a V gene segment and a J gene segment. Rearrangements were classified as productive when the CDR3 lacked stop codons and remained in frame with V and J, and all other rearrangements were classified as non-productive. Following IMGT convention, CDR3 was defined as the stretch from the second conserved V-encoded cysteine to the conserved J-encoded phenylalanine. The earlier analysis of about 590 of the donors excluded sequences that lacked an unambiguous match to a single V gene segment. An earlier analysis of 587 of the donors classified V segments as functional when productive rearrangements were above 56.7% and as segregating when the standard deviation between donors was above 5%. A statistical classification framework was built for diagnosing cytomegalovirus status from the catalog of TCR beta chain sequences. In a later analysis, V and J genes were assigned by comparing TCR nucleotide sequences against IMGT/GENE-DB human TR gene sequences. A later analysis assigned CDR3 sequences and most-parsimonious VDJ recombination scenarios with the TCRdist pipeline. A later analysis defined each TCR beta chain by its CDR3 amino acid sequence plus V-gene family, and excluded reads lacking a unique V-gene family. As a way to deal with suspected cross-contamination and a sequencing artifact, a later analysis dropped hundreds of nucleotide sequences that were highly shared and had low generation probability. A later analysis calculated a clonal expansion index for each public chain from normalized within-repertoire ranks of inferred template counts. In a later analysis, generation probabilities were computed using a VDJ recombination model fitted to out-of-frame rearrangements, and the results were checked against IGoR. In a later analysis, TCR-TCR, TCR-HLA and TCR-CMV co-occurrence was scored with hypergeometric tests, and a repertoire-size bias correction was applied to TCR pairs. To estimate false discovery rates, a later analysis permuted the HLA or CMV assignments 20 times. In a later analysis, co-occurring TCRs were grouped using DBSCAN, and TCRdist sequence similarity was added for clustering within HLA-allele-positive subsets. For co-occurrence clustering, repertoires with fewer than 30,000 or more than 120,000 public chains were excluded, along with four or five repertoires with anomalous nucleotide sharing. In TCRdb, the immuneACCESS table is reduced to in-frame sequences with V and J assigned. These tables do not hold every clone; where another copy was compared, an unresolved V gene accounts for under half, and the others remain unexplained. That table supplies the V and J calls and clone size; D and trimming were determined from the DNA. The sample table contains about 98,000 clones; only one count was recorded for about 74% of them. The leading ten clones occupy roughly 9.1% of the sample.

The cohort comprised 670 or so healthy bone marrow donors. Cohort members were all nominally healthy when sampled, although unrecorded immune exposures were likely present. The donor tested CMV seropositive, placing the donor among the 290 or so seropositive members of the cohort. A peripheral blood sample was provided by each donor, and peripheral blood mononuclear cells were used for TCR beta sequencing. Genomic DNA was extracted from the blood cell samples with the Qiagen DNeasy Blood Extraction Kit. In regard to this clone: Its specific antigen is unknown. There are no base qualities to consult, and no much larger clone falls within one base.

The receptor was derived from a male donor in good health and CMV-seropositive. What was sequenced was PBMCs.

The CDR3 region reads CSVEGQGAYEQYF. At the DNA level, the sequence is TGCAGCGTTGAGGGGCAGGGGGCCTACGAGCAGTACTTC. The chain is made from TRBV29-1 and TRBJ2-7; a stretch of 7 junction bases matches TRBD1. The CDR3 starts with the cysteine, ends with the phenylalanine, and has 13 residues. Only the CDR3 region is kept as DNA, spanning 39 bases read in frame from base 1. Here V drops 3 bases and J drops 2 bases, and the junction holds 4 bases not matched to any gene. As encoded in the germline V gene, CDR1 is SQVTM while CDR2 is ANQGSEA.